A single TCR beta chain is shown here with its context. Its antigen is unidentified. This table comes from immunoSEQ multiplex PCR, and its TCRdb copy is limited to in-frame clones, with some not included. The table lists some 2.1 million clones, around 95% of them singletons. This entry comes from a study of shared clonotypes between healthy human individuals. Study-level findings and limits: The expectation was that sequencing depth would affect clonotype sharing among donors.

Germline CDR1 reads SGHRS; CDR2 reads YFSETQ. The CDR3 covers 13 residues. V shed 4 bases and J shed 4 bases, with 11 bases lying between them. Study donors comprised healthy, HIV-negative adults devoid of recent acute infection or vaccination. Memory CD4+ cells were the fraction left after CD45RA+ naive selection. Sequences were obtained from naive CD4+ T cells sorted from blood. Subset noted: CD45RA+ positively selected. This chain links TRBV5-1 with TRBJ1-2; no reliable D call. The clonotype was recovered from a man aged 18 to 29 in good health. The CDR3 here is CASSQTEAYGYTF. In DNA, the CDR3 is TGCGCCAGCAGCCAAACAGAAGCCTATGGCTACACCTTC.